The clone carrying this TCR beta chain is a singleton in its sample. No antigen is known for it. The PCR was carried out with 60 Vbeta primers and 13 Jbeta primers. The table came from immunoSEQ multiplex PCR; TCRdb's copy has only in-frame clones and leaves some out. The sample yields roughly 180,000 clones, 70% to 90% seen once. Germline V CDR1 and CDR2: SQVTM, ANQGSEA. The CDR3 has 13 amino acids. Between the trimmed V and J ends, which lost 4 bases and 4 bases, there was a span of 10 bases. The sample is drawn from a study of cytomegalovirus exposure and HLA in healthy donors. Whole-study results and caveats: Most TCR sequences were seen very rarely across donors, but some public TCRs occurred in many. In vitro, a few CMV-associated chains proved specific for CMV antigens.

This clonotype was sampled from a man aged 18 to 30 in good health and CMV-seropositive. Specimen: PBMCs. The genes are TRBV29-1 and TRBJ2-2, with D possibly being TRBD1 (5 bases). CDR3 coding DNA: TGCAGCGTTGGACAGAGACTCACCGGGGAGCTGTTTTTT. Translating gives CSVGQRLTGELFF.